In this sample, the clone carrying this T cell receptor beta chain turned up once. What it binds is not known. Germline CDR1 is DFQATT and CDR2 is SNEGSKA (reference sequence). This CDR3 spans 14 amino acids. Trimming stripped 1 base from V and 9 bases from J, with 13 bases between. The sample belongs to a study of blood T cells in healthy people across ages. Study-level results: It was not possible, with unsorted PBMCs, to conclusively compare naive and antigen-experienced cells.

A second PCR of 7 to 11 cycles used a sample-barcoded 5' primer and a J-beta primer mix. TCRdb called the 5' RACE reads again in MiXCR, with one record for every CDR3 protein. This sample has about 680,000 distinct CDR3 sequences, with around 45% found just once. Samples each yielded at least 5.5 micrograms of total RNA. What was sequenced was blood. The sequence came from a woman aged 55-75 years in good health. The chain employs TRBV20-1 and TRBJ1-6, with D perhaps TRBD1 (6 bases). The CDR3 region is CSARVVGAGSPLHF. As DNA, the CDR3 is TGCAGTGCTAGAGTTGTGGGGGCCGGTTCACCCCTCCACTTT.